This TCR beta chain was profiled in a study of Graves' ophthalmopathy and Graves' hyperthyroidism. Many counts were recorded for this clonotype. Its antigen is undetermined. Transcripts of RNA were the source for amplifying TCR beta CDR3 regions. The first round was an RT-PCR with HTBI primers, and the second round was a multiplex PCR. TCRdb processed the multiplex PCR reads anew with MiXCR; each CDR3 protein has one entry. The table shows 680,000 or so distinct CDR3 sequences, with about 20% occurring only once. Study outcomes and limitations: Blood was where most expanded thyroid clonotypes above 0.001 frequency also turned up. Its predictions of ophthalmopathy progression gave the model 60% to 71% sensitivity and 72.22% specificity.

This receptor was identified in a young woman with stable Graves' hyperthyroidism. Some clones in this sample may be carry-over from other donors' samples. The sequenced sample consisted of peripheral blood.

The CDR3 region is CASSFDRPRHLNTEAFF. The CDR3 DNA sequence: TGTGCCAGCAGTTTCGACAGACCAAGACACTTGAACACTGAAGCTTTCTTT. This chain joins TRBV2 and TRBJ1-1; tentative D call: TRBD1 (5 bases). The germline gives CDR1 SNHLY, CDR2 FYNNEI. The CDR3 consists of 17 residues. The V and J ends lost 5 bases and 0 bases respectively, with 19 bases between them.